The clone carrying this T cell receptor beta chain appeared a few times. Its antigen is not identified. The data belong to a study of cytomegalovirus exposure and HLA in healthy donors. Whole-study findings and limits: In a later analysis, an Asian-associated ancestry cluster reportedly showed fewer N-insertions than the approximately 610-donor mean. Beyond CMV serostatus, there was no information to go on about immune exposure. Most TCR sequences were uncommon, yet certain public TCRs appeared in many donors.

CDR1 and CDR2 from the germline V gene are MNHNS and SASEGT. Trimming removed 0 bases at V and 3 bases at J, with 12 bases between. The CDR3 runs to 16 residues. The PCR made use of 60 Vbeta and 13 Jbeta primers. Assay: immunoSEQ multiplex PCR; the TCRdb copy retains only in-frame clones and omits some. The table has about 110,000 clones, around 77% seen once; the top ten hold 4.2%. Input material: PBMCs. The sequence was collected from a male donor in good health and CMV-seronegative. The J gene is TRBJ2-1, the V gene TRBV6-1; tentative D call: TRBD1 (5 bases). CDR3 loop: CASSEASGLNYNEQFF. In DNA form, the CDR3 reads TGTGCCAGCAGTGAAGCGTCAGGGCTGAACTACAATGAGCAGTTCTTC.